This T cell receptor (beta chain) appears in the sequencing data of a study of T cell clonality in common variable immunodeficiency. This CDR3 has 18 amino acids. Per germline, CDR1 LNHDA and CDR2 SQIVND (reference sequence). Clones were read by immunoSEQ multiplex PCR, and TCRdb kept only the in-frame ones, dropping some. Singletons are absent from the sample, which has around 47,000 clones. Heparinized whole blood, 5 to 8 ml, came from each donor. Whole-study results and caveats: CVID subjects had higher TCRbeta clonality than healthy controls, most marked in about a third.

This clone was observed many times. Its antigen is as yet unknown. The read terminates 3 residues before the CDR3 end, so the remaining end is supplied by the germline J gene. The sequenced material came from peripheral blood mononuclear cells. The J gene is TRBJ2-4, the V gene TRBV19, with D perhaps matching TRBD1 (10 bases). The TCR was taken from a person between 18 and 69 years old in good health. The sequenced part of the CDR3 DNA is TGTGCCAGTAGTATGGGACTAGCCGGGACAGGGGACCAGGGGATT. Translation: CASSMGLAGTGDQGI. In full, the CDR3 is CASSMGLAGTGDQGIQYF.